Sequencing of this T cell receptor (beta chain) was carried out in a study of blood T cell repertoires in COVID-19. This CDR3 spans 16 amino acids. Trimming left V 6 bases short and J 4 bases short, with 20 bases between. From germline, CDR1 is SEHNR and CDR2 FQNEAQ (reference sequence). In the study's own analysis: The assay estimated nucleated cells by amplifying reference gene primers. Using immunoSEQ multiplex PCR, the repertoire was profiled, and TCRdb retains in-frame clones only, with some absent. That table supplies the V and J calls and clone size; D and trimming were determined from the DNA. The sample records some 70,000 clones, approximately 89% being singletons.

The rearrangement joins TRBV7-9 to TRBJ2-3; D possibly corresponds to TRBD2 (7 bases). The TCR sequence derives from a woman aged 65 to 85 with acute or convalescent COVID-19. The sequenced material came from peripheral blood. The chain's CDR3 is CASRPRAGARSDTQYF. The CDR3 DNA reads TGTGCCAGCAGGCCCCGGGCGGGGGCCCGGTCAGATACGCAGTATTTT.